The rows below give T cell receptor beta chains drawn from one sample of a study of CD8 T cells in ankylosing spondylitis. TCRdb called the 5' RACE reads again in MiXCR, with one record for every CDR3 protein. The table has fewer than 400,000 distinct CDR3 sequences, 8% seen once. Sequencing used blood, either unsorted or a sorted T cell fraction (not recorded which). The origin of the receptors is a male donor with ankylosing spondylitis. CDR3s leave out the opening cysteine and the closing phenylalanine or tryptophan. Each record gives: CDR3 protein, clone size, V gene, D gene, J gene. A D gene is named only where the DNA matches it firmly. Size is stated for part of the rows, as once, few or many counts, or as a class when the clone is expanded.

AISDPGNGQETQY | few | TRBV10-3 | NA | TRBJ2-5
ASSDWGSRTGNTEAF | few | TRBV25-1 | NA | TRBJ1-1
ASSAHLGTGELF | many | TRBV9 | NA | TRBJ2-2
ASSGGFSTDTQY | NA | TRBV10-2 | NA | TRBJ2-3
ATSPLTGTDTQY | NA | TRBV24-1 | NA | TRBJ2-3
ASSPPTGGGNQPQH | few | TRBV18 | TRBD1 | TRBJ1-5
ASSQAVLAKGYEQY | NA | TRBV3-1 | NA | TRBJ2-7
ASSLGTGGYYNEQF | NA | TRBV6-2/TRBV6-3 | TRBD1 | TRBJ2-1
SAEREGTYEQY | NA | TRBV20-1 | TRBD2 | TRBJ2-7
ASSLLGASETQY | NA | TRBV12-3/TRBV12-4 | NA | TRBJ2-5
ASSLGLDRVHGELF | NA | TRBV5-1 | TRBD1 | TRBJ2-2
ATSDGLGYEQY | many | TRBV24-1 | NA | TRBJ2-7
ASSPERGLVGYT | NA | TRBV7-9 | NA | TRBJ1-2
ASSFGTVSGETDTQY | few | TRBV5-1 | NA | TRBJ2-3